This T cell receptor beta chain was obtained from a study of cytomegalovirus exposure and HLA in healthy donors. Donors had nominal health at sampling but likely had unrecorded immune exposures. 60 Vbeta and 13 Jbeta primers were used in PCR. The assay was immunoSEQ multiplex PCR, and TCRdb's table has in-frame clones only and misses some. Here the sample table reports some 150,000 clones. Germline CDR1 MNHNS, CDR2 SASEGT. The CDR3 contains 15 residues. Trimming stripped 5 bases from V and 0 bases from J, with 11 bases between. The V and J genes are TRBV6-1 and TRBJ2-1; D perhaps matches TRBD2 (6 bases). Sequencing used PBMCs. The clonotype was recovered from a young woman in good health and CMV-seronegative. CDR3 in amino acids: CASSLSGSSYNEQFF. Here the CDR3 DNA reads TGTGCCAGCAGTCTTAGCGGCAGCTCCTACAATGAGCAGTTCTTC.